The next 12 T cell receptor beta chains were all read from a single sample in a study of regulatory T cells in long-lasting Graves disease (dated by TCRdb to the early 2020s). Library method: multiplex PCR. The instrument was an Illumina HiSeq 4000. To build TCR beta libraries, CDR3 regions were amplified by Arm-PCR using iRepertoire HTBI primers. Using fastp trimming at Q25 and MiXCR clonotype assembly, TCRdb reanalyzed the public sequencing data and kept in-frame beta chains. For every CDR3 protein sequence, its rows merge into one entry that carries the most common genes and DNA. For this sample the table gives about 470,000 distinct CDR3 sequences, of which about a fifth were detected only once. The ten largest account for more than 6% of the sample. According to the study, the label for this sample's time point signals: persistent/refractory GD, antithyroid drugs over 5 years with positive TRAb. For both TCR sequencing and RNA sequencing, RNA was extracted from PBMCs in TRIzol.

This specimen was peripheral blood mononuclear cells (PBMCs), taken when the disease was refractory, from a patient treated with antithyroid drugs. The receptors stem from a female donor with Graves disease.

This chain connects TRBV6-5 to TRBJ1-6, with 8 bases that match TRBD1. J gave up 18 bases and V 2 bases, and 3 bases lay outside the gene matches. CDR1 is MNHEY and CDR2 is SVGAGI in the germline V gene. The CDR3 totals 11 residues. CDR3 bases: TGTGCCAGCAGTTACGGGACAGGCACCCACTTT. Protein sequence: CASSYGTGTHF.

This chain links TRBV19 with TRBJ1-4, with TRBD1 as a possible D gene (5 bases). Trimming shortened V by 1 base and J by 5 bases, and 8 bases separated the two germline ends. Germline loops: CDR1 LNHDA, CDR2 SQIVND (reference sequence). CDR3 length equals 14 residues. The CDR3 bases are TGTGCCAGTAGTATAGGGGACGGGAATGAAAAACTGTTTTTT. It is translated as CASSIGDGNEKLFF.

This clonotype has just a few counts. CDR3 DNA sequence: TGCAGTGCTAGAGGGGGGTACGGAAACACCATATATTTT. It translates to CSARGGYGNTIYF. The V gene is TRBV20-1, the J gene TRBJ1-3, with D possibly TRBD1 on 5 matching bases. Looked up from germline, CDR1 is DFQATT and CDR2 is SNEGSKA (reference sequence). V dropped 1 base and J dropped 4 bases, with 8 bases sitting between them. CDR3 size: 13 residues.

The CDR3 DNA follows: TGCAGTGCTAGCAGGGGTGGGCAGGGGGCTAGTGGCTACACCTTC. Translation: CSASRGGQGASGYTF. This chain uses TRBV20-1 with TRBJ1-2; 8 bases fit TRBD1. The ends lost 3 bases at V and 7 bases at J; junction bases unmatched: 13. CDR3 size: 15 residues. Germline assignment: CDR1 DFQATT and CDR2 SNEGSKA (reference sequence).

This clonotype was seen ten or more times. The genes are TRBV24-1 and TRBJ1-2; no firm D call. Germline V CDR1 and CDR2: KGHDR, SFDVKD. This CDR3 is 14 amino acids long. V dropped 5 bases and J dropped 4 bases, with 13 bases sitting between them. The chain's CDR3 is CATSAVDGSYGYTF. In DNA form, the CDR3 reads TGTGCCACCAGTGCCGTAGACGGGTCCTATGGCTACACCTTC.

This clonotype has more than one count but fewer than ten. This sequence joins TRBV30 and TRBJ1-1; D is unclear. This CDR3 region has 11 residues. The V end was cut by 5 bases, the J end by 6 bases, with 10 bases between. Germline assignment: CDR1 GTSNPN and CDR2 SVGIG (reference sequence). CDR3 bases: TGTGCCTGGGGCCAAGGCCCTGAAGCTTTCTTT. Its translation: CAWGQGPEAFF.

This clonotype was observed many times. The chain employs TRBV6-1 and TRBJ1-6; D possibly corresponds to TRBD1 (5 bases). With 5 bases removed from V and 9 bases from J, the gap between germline ends came to 26 bases. Germline CDR1 MNHNS, CDR2 SASEGT. The CDR3 extends over 18 amino acids. This CDR3 reads CASSPYLPTDRRPSPLHF. The CDR3, as DNA: TGTGCCAGCAGTCCTTACCTACCCACAGACAGACGACCTTCACCCCTCCACTTT.

This clonotype was seen repeatedly, ten times or more. The gene calls are TRBV2 and TRBJ1-4, with TRBD1 identical over 10 bases. CDR1 is SNHLY, CDR2 FYNNEI, per germline. This CDR3 is 14 amino acids long. J gave up 6 bases and V 7 bases, and 5 bases lay outside the gene matches. The CDR3 nucleotides are TGTGCCAGCACCTTCGGGACAGGGGATGAAAAACTGTTTTTT. Residues: CASTFGTGDEKLFF.

The chain joins TRBV5-1 to TRBJ1-6; TRBD1 matches at 9 bases. The germline V gene encodes CDR1 SGHRS and CDR2 YFSETQ. The CDR3 sequence is 16 residues long. Germline trimming cut 4 bases from V and 9 bases from J; bases unmatched to any gene: 11. The CDR3 region has the DNA TGCGCCAGCAGCCCCGGTACGGGACAGGGTAGTTCACCCCTCCACTTT. This codes for CASSPGTGQGSSPLHF.

This clonotype was detected only a few times. J is TRBJ2-2 and V is TRBV13; TRBD1 agrees at 9 bases. There are 14 residues in the CDR3. V trimming: 6 bases; J trimming: 4 bases; junction bases outside the gene matches: 3. Per germline, CDR1 PRHDT and CDR2 FYEKMQ (reference sequence). DNA for the CDR3: TGTGCCAGCAGGGGACAGGGTTTCACCGGGGAGCTGTTTTTT. This translates into CASRGQGFTGELFF. The full variable domain, with the rest looked up from reference TRBV13 and TRBJ2-2, is AAGVIQSPRHLIKEKRETATLKCYPIPRHDTVYWYQQGPGQDPQFLISFYEKMQSDKGSIPDRFSAQQFSDYHSELNMSSLELGDSALYFCASRGQGFTGELFFGEGSRLTVL.

As for this clonotype: The junction differs from germline at one of its ends, possibly a read error. This chain connects TRBV7-9 to TRBJ2-7; D may match TRBD1 or TRBD2 (5 bases each). Germline values: CDR1 SEHNR, CDR2 FQNEAQ (reference sequence). The CDR3 is 16 amino acids. This CDR3 reads CASSDTSLTGHYEQCF. As DNA, the CDR3 is TGTGCCAGCAGCGACACGAGCCTAACGGGGCACTACGAGCAGTGCTTC.

This clonotype was seen ten or more times. The chain employs TRBV6-1 and TRBJ2-7; TRBD2 is a possible D gene (6 bases). V was trimmed by 8 bases and J by 0 bases, leaving 20 bases between them. Germline lookup yields CDR1 MNHNS and CDR2 SASEGT. There are 16 residues in the CDR3. This CDR3 is CASLHRRDWYSYEQYF. CDR3 DNA: TGTGCCAGCCTTCACCGGCGGGACTGGTACTCCTACGAGCAGTACTTC.